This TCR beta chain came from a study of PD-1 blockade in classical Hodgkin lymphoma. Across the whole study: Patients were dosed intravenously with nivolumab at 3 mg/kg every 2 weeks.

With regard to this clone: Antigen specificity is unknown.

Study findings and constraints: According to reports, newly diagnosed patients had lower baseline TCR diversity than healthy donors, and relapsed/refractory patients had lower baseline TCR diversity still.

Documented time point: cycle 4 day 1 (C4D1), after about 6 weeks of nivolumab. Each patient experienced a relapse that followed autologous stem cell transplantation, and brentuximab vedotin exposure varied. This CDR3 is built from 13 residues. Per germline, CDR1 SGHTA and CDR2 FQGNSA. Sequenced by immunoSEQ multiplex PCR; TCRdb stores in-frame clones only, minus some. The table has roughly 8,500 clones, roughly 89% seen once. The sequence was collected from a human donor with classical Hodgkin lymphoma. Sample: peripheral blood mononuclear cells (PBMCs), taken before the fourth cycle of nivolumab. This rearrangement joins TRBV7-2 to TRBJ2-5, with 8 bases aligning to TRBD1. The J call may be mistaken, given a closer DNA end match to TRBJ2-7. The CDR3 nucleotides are TGTGCCAGCAACCGACAGGGGTCCTACGAGCAGTACTTC. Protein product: CASNRQGSYEQYF.